This is a list of T cell receptor beta chains from one sample in a study of beta chain features in type 1 diabetes. The protocol was immunoSEQ multiplex PCR, while the TCRdb copy is restricted to in-frame clones and leaves out a portion. The top ten clones hold 0.012% of a sample with approximately 250,000 clones, approximately 25% of them seen once. The sequencing sample was made of naive CD4+ T cells from blood. Every receptor here comes from a woman aged 25 to 39 with type 1 diabetes. Each CDR3 is given without its conserved first and last residue.

cdr3_length: 12
v_call: TRBV7-2
cdr3_aa: ASSFPGVRETQY

cdr3_length: 11
v_call: TRBV7-9
cdr3_aa: ASSLRGNTEAF

cdr3_length: 11
v_call: TRBV11-2
cdr3_aa: ASSPHLNQPQH

cdr3_length: 10
v_call: TRBV6-5
cdr3_aa: ASRPITGEAF

cdr3_length: 13
v_call: TRBV5-1
cdr3_aa: ASSAPGQGGYEQY

cdr3_length: 13
v_call: TRBV11-3
cdr3_aa: ASSSGQGKSDEQF

cdr3_length: 13
v_call: TRBV29-1
cdr3_aa: SVVGGPTGAYGYT

cdr3_length: 13
v_call: TRBV5-4
cdr3_aa: ASSRPGTGKISYT

cdr3_length: 10
v_call: TRBV7-9
cdr3_aa: ASSFDRGHPY

cdr3_length: 16
v_call: TRBV14
cdr3_aa: ASSTDLAGVLVRNEQF

cdr3_length: 14
v_call: TRBV4-1
cdr3_aa: ASSQRDGGSGNTIY

cdr3_length: 14
v_call: TRBV4-1
cdr3_aa: ASSQRTAPMNTEAF

cdr3_length: 12
v_call: TRBV7-2
cdr3_aa: ASSFEWNTGELF

cdr3_length: 15
v_call: TRBV7-9
cdr3_aa: ASSSESSTGTSVEQY

cdr3_length: 14
v_call: TRBV2
cdr3_aa: ASSLPGQGKANEQF

cdr3_length: 9
v_call: TRBV2
cdr3_aa: ASSELGGKF

cdr3_length: 12
v_call: TRBV30
cdr3_aa: AWAGLAGSYEQY

cdr3_length: 15
v_call: TRBV4-1
cdr3_aa: ASSQALTGDSSYEQY

cdr3_length: 13
v_call: TRBV30
cdr3_aa: AWNPRQSSGNTIY

cdr3_length: 13
v_call: TRBV14
cdr3_aa: ASSQDWRSSYEQY

cdr3_length: 13
v_call: TRBV2
cdr3_aa: ASSGESLSTGELF

cdr3_length: 13
v_call: TRBV7-3
cdr3_aa: ASSSEPGAQGELF

cdr3_length: 9
v_call: TRBV28
cdr3_aa: ASHQGMRQY

cdr3_length: 10
v_call: TRBV11-3
cdr3_aa: ASSTSGGKAF

cdr3_length: 11
v_call: TRBV9
cdr3_aa: ASSVRSDTEAF

cdr3_length: 9
v_call: TRBV29-1
cdr3_aa: SAGLTYGYT

cdr3_length: 12
v_call: TRBV9
cdr3_aa: ASSATGNTGELF

cdr3_length: 12
v_call: TRBV19
cdr3_aa: ASSRGQGVIGQF

cdr3_length: 13
v_call: TRBV5-1
cdr3_aa: ASSLRTGDRYGYT

cdr3_length: 11
v_call: TRBV15
cdr3_aa: ATADSLYYGYT

cdr3_length: 13
v_call: TRBV4-2
cdr3_aa: ASSQARTSDYEQY

cdr3_length: 9
v_call: TRBV19
cdr3_aa: GGVQNQPQH

cdr3_length: 11
v_call: TRBV5-1
cdr3_aa: ASSLGTPNEQF

cdr3_length: 19
v_call: TRBV4-1
cdr3_aa: ASSLPPGGLAGARANNEQF

cdr3_length: 13
v_call: TRBV30
cdr3_aa: AWQFEAGVPYEQY

cdr3_length: 14
v_call: TRBV30
cdr3_aa: AWNGFLKGANVGYT

cdr3_length: 14
v_call: TRBV6-5
cdr3_aa: ASSYSFSGRVYEQF

cdr3_length: 12
v_call: TRBV15
cdr3_aa: ATSRDPDRRVAF

cdr3_length: 10
v_call: TRBV4-1
cdr3_aa: ASSPWGDGYT

cdr3_length: 13
v_call: TRBV7-9
cdr3_aa: ASSPGQGAEETQY

cdr3_length: 11
v_call: TRBV9
cdr3_aa: ASSAGLAGEQF

cdr3_length: 11
v_call: TRBV30
cdr3_aa: ASASGRNTEAF

cdr3_length: 11
v_call: TRBV6-1
cdr3_aa: AGGDAADYEQY

cdr3_length: 14
v_call: TRBV4-1
cdr3_aa: ASSPLRTGENTEAF

cdr3_length: 13
v_call: TRBV4-2
cdr3_aa: ASSQDSSGRGEQY

cdr3_length: 14
v_call: TRBV30
cdr3_aa: AWSVPGVEGNQPQH

cdr3_length: 12
v_call: TRBV14
cdr3_aa: ASSQTGRGEKLF

cdr3_length: 11
v_call: TRBV29-1
cdr3_aa: SVVGQLNEKLF

cdr3_length: 11
v_call: TRBV10-3
cdr3_aa: AIAGQRNQPQH

cdr3_length: 11
v_call: TRBV2
cdr3_aa: ASYQQGTGELF

cdr3_length: 12
v_call: TRBV19
cdr3_aa: ASSARTGGYEQY

cdr3_length: 13
v_call: TRBV4-2
cdr3_aa: ASSRETGSGNTIY

cdr3_length: 12
v_call: TRBV29-1
cdr3_aa: SVDDTGTNYGYT